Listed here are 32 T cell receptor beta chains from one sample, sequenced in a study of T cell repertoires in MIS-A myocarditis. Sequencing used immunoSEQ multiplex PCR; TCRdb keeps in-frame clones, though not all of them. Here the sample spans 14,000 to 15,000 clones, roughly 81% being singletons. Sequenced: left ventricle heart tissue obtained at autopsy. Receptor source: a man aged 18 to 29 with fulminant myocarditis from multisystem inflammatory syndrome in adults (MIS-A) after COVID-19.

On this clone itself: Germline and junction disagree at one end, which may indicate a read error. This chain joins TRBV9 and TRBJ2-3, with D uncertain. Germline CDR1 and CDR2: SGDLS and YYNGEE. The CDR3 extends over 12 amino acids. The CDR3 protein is CASSVYGDMQYF. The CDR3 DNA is TGTGCCAGCAGCGTCTATGGGGATATGCAGTATTTT.

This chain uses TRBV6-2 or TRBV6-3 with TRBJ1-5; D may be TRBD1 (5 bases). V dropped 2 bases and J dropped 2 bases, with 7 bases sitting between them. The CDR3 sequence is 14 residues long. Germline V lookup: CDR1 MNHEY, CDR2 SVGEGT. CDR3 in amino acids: CASSYGGGNQPQHF. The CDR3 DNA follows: TGTGCCAGCAGTTACGGGGGGGGCAATCAGCCCCAGCATTTT.

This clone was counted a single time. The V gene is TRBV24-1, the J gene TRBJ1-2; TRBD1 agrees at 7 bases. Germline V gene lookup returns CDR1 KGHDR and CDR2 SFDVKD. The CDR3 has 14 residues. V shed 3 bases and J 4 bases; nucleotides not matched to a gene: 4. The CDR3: CATSDPGTAYGYTF. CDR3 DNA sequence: TGTGCCACCAGTGATCCCGGGACAGCCTATGGCTACACCTTC.

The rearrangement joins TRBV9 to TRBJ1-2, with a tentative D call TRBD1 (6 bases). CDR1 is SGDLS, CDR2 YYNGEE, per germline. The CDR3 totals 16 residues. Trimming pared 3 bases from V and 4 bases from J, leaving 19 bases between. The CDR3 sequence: CASSAGSRDTLYGYTF. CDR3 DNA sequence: TGTGCCAGCAGCGCGGGATCCAGGGACACCCTCTATGGCTACACCTTC. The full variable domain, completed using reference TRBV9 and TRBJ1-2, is DSGVTQTPKHLITATGQRVTLRCSPRSGDLSVYWYQQSLDQGLQFLIQYYNGEERAKGNILERFSAQQFPDLHSELNLSSLELGDSALYFCASSAGSRDTLYGYTFGSGTRLTVV.

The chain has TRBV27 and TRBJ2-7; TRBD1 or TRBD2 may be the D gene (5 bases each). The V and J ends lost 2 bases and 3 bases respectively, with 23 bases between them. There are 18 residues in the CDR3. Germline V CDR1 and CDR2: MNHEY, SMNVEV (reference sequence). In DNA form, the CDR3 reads TGTGCCAGCAGTTTAACAGCCGTTGGGGGTCAAAATGTCTACGAGCAGTACTTC. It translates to CASSLTAVGGQNVYEQYF.

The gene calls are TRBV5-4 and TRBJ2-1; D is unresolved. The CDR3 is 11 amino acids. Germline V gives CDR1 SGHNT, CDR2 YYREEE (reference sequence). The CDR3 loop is CGVWLGDRQFF. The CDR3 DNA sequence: TGTGGCGTGTGGCTAGGTGATCGGCAGTTCTTC. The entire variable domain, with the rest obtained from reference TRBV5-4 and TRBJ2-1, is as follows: ETGVTQSPTHLIKTRGQQVTLRCSSQSGHNTVSWYQQALGQGPQFIFQYYREEENGRGNFPPRFSGLQFPNYSSELNVNALELDDSALYLCGVWLGDRQFFGPGTRLTVL.

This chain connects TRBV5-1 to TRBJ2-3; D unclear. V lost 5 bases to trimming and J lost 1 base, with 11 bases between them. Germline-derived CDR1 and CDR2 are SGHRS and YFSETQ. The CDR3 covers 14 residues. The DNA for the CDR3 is TGCGCCAGCAGTACGGACGGCCGCACAGATACGCAGTATTTT. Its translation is CASSTDGRTDTQYF.

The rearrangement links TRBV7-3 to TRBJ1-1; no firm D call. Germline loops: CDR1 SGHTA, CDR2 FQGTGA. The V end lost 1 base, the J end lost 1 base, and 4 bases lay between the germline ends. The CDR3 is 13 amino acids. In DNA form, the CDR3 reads TGTGCCAGCAGCTTAATTTCGAACACTGAAGCTTTCTTT. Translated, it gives CASSLISNTEAFF.

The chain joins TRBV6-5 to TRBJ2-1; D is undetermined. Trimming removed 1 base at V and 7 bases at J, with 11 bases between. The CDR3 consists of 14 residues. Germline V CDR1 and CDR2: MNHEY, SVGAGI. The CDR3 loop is CASSYYASTNEQFF. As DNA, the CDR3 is TGTGCCAGCAGTTACTATGCATCCACGAATGAGCAGTTCTTC.

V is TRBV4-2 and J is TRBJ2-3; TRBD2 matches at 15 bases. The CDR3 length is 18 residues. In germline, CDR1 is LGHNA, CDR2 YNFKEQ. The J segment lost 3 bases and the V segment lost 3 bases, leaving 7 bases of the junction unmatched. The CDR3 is CASSQDGLAGGQTDTQYF. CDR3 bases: TGTGCCAGCAGCCAGGACGGACTAGCGGGGGGGCAAACAGATACGCAGTATTTT.

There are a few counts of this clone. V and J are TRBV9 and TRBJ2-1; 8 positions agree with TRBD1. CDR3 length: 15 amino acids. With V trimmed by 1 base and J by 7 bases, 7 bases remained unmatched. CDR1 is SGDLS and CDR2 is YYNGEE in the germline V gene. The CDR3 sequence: CASSVRQGAKNEQFF. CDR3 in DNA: TGTGCCAGCAGCGTAAGGCAGGGGGCGAAAAATGAGCAGTTCTTC.

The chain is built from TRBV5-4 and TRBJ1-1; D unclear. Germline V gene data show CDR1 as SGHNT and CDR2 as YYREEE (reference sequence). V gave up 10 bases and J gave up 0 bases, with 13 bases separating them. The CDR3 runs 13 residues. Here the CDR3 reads CACMARMNTEAFF. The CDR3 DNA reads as TGTGCCTGCATGGCCAGGATGAACACTGAAGCTTTCTTT. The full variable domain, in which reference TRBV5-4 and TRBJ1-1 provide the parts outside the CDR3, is ETGVTQSPTHLIKTRGQQVTLRCSSQSGHNTVSWYQQALGQGPQFIFQYYREEENGRGNFPPRFSGLQFPNYSSELNVNALELDDSALYLCACMARMNTEAFFGQGTRLTVV.

The CDR3 nucleotides are TGTGCCAGCAGTGAAGATGGGGGCGCCCTCTCTGGGGCCAACGTCCTGACTTTC. It encodes CASSEDGGALSGANVLTF. The chain carries TRBV2 and TRBJ2-6, with D tentatively TRBD1 (6 bases). CDR3 length: 18 amino acids. Germline V gene data show CDR1 as SNHLY and CDR2 as FYNNEI. Between the trimmed V and J ends, which lost 1 base and 0 bases, there was a span of 13 bases.

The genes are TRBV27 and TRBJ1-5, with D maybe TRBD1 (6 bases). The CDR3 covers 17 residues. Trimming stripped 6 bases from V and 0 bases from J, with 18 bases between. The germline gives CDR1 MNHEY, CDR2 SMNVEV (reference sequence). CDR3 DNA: TGTGCCAGCAGCCTATTCGGGACACGTTATAGCAATCAGCCCCAGCATTTT. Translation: CASSLFGTRYSNQPQHF.

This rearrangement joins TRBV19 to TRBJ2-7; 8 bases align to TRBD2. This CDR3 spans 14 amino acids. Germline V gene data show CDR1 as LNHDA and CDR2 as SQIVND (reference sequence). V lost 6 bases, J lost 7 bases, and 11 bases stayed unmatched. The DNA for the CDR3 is TGTGCCAGTAGGCCCGCGGGGGGCCTAAGGGAGCAGTACTTC. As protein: CASRPAGGLREQYF.

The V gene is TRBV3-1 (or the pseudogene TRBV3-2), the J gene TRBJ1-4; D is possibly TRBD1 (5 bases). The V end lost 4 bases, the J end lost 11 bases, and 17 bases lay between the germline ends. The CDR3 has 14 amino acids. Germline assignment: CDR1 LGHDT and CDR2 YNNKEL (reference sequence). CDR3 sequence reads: CASSRREGRGKLFF. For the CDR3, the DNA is TGTGCCAGCAGCCGCCGGGAGGGGAGAGGGAAACTGTTTTTT.

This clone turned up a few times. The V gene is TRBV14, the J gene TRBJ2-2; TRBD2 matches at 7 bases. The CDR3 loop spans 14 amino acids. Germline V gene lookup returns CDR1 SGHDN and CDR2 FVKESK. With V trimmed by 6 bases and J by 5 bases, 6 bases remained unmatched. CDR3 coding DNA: TGTGCCAGCAGGGGCGGGAGCCCGACCGGGGAGCTGTTTTTT. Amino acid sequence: CASRGGSPTGELFF.

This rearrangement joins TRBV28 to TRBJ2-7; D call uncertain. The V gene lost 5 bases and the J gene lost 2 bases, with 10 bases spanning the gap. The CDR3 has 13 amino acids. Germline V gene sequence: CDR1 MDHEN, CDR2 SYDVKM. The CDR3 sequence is CASSPPATYEQYF. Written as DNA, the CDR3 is TGTGCCAGCAGTCCCCCGGCTACCTACGAGCAGTACTTC.

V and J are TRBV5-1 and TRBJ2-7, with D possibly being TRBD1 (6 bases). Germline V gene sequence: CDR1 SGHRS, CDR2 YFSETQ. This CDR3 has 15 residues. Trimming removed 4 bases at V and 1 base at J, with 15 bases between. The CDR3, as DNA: TGCGCCAGCAGCAGGGACGGGACATATTCCTACGAGCAGTACTTC. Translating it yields CASSRDGTYSYEQYF.

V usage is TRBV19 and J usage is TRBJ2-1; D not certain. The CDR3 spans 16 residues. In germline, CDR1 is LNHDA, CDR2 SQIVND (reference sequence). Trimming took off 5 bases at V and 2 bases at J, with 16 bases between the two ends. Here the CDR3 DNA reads TGTGCCAGTAGTGGGGTGATGGGCCTCCCCTACAATGAGCAGTTCTTC. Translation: CASSGVMGLPYNEQFF.

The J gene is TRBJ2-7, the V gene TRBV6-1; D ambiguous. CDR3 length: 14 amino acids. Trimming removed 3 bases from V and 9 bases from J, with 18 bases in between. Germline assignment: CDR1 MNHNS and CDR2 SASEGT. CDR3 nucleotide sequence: TGTGCCAGCAGTGACGCCCGTCCCCGGTCTCCGCAGTACTTC. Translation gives CASSDARPRSPQYF.

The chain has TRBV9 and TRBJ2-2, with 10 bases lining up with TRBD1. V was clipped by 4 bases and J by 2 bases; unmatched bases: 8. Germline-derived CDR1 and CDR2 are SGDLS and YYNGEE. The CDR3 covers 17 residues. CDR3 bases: TGTGCCAGCAGCTTTAGACGGGACAGGGGCAACACCGGGGAGCTGTTTTTT. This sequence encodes CASSFRRDRGNTGELFF. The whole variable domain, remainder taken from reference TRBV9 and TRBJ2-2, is DSGVTQTPKHLITATGQRVTLRCSPRSGDLSVYWYQQSLDQGLQFLIQYYNGEERAKGNILERFSAQQFPDLHSELNLSSLELGDSALYFCASSFRRDRGNTGELFFGEGSRLTVL.

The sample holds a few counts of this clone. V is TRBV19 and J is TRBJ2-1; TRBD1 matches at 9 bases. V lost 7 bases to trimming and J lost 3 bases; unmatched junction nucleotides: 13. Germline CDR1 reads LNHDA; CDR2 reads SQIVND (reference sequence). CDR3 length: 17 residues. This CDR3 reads CASTLTGGALVYNEQFF. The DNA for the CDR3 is TGTGCCAGTACCTTGACAGGGGGAGCTCTCGTCTACAATGAGCAGTTCTTC.

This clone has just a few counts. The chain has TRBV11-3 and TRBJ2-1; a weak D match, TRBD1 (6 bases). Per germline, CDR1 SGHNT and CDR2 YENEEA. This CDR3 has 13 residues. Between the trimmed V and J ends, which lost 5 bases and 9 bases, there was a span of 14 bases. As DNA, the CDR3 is TGTGCCAGCAGCCTGACAGGTTACGGTGAGCAGTTCTTC. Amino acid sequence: CASSLTGYGEQFF.

The CDR3 is CASSPGTGLWYGYTF. CDR3 DNA sequence: TGTGCCAGCAGCCCCGGGACAGGGTTGTGGTATGGCTACACCTTC. This chain connects TRBV7-3 to TRBJ1-2; TRBD1 matches at 9 bases. The CDR3 length is 15 residues. Germline V CDR1 and CDR2: SGHTA, FQGTGA. With 5 bases clipped from V and 5 bases from J, the junction kept 9 bases outside the gene matches. The whole variable domain, remainder taken from reference TRBV7-3 and TRBJ1-2, is GAGVSQTPSNKVTEKGKYVELRCDPISGHTALYWYRQSLGQGPEFLIYFQGTGAADDSGLPNDRFFAVRPEGSVSTLKIQRTERGDSAVYLCASSPGTGLWYGYTFGSGTRLTVV.

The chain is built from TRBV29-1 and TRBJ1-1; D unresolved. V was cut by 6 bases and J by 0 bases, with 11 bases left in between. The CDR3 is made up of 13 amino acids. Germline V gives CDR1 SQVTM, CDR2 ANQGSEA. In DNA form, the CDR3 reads TGCAGCGTCGCCCATAGCCTGAACACTGAAGCTTTCTTT. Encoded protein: CSVAHSLNTEAFF.

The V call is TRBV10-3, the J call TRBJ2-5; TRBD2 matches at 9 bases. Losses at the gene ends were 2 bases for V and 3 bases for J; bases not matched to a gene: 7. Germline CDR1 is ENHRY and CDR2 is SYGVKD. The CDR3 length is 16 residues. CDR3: CAISEVGGRAKETQYF. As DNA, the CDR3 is TGTGCCATCAGTGAGGTTGGCGGGAGGGCCAAAGAGACCCAGTACTTC.

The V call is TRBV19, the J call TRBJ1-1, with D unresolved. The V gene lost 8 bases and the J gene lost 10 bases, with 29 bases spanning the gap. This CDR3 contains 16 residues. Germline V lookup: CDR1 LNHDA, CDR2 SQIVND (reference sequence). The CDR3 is CASLPLRGGNGEGAFF. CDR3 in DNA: TGTGCCAGTCTCCCCCTGCGGGGAGGGAATGGGGAGGGAGCTTTCTTT.

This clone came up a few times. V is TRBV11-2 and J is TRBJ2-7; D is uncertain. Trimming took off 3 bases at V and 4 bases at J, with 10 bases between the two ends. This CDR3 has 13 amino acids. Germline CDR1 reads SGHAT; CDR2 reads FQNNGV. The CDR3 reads CASSFNTDYEQYF. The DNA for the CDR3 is TGTGCCAGCAGCTTTAATACAGATTACGAGCAGTACTTC.

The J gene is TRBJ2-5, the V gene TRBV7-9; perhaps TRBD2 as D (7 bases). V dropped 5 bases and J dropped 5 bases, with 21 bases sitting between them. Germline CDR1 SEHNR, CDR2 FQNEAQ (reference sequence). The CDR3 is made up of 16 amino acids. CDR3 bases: TGTGCCAGCAGCGCCTCTAGCGGACCAGGGGTTGAGACCCAGTACTTC. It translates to CASSASSGPGVETQYF.

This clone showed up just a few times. CDR3 region: CSCRTGQETQYF. The CDR3 DNA reads as TGCAGCTGCAGGACAGGGCAAGAGACCCAGTACTTC. The genes are TRBV29-1 and TRBJ2-5; 8 nucleotides agree with TRBD1. The ends lost 8 bases at V and 2 bases at J; junction bases unmatched: 4. Germline V CDR1 and CDR2: SQVTM, ANQGSEA. This CDR3 is built from 12 residues.

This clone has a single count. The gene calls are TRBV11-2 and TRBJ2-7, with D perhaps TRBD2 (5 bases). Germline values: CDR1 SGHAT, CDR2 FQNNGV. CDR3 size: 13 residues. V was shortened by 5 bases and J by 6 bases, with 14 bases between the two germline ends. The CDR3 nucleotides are TGTGCCAGCAGCCTCCGTCCCACTAGCGAGCAGTACTTC. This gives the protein CASSLRPTSEQYF.